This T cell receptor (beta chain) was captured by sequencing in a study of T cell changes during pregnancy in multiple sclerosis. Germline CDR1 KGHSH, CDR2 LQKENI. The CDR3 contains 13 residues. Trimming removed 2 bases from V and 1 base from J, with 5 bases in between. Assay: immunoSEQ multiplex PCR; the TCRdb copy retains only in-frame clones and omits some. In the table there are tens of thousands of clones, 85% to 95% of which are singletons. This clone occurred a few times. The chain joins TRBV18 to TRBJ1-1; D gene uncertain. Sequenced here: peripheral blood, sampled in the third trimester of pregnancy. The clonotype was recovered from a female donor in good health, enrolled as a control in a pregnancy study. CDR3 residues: CASSPTGNTEAFF. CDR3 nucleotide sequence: TGTGCCAGCTCACCAACGGGGAACACTGAAGCTTTCTTT.